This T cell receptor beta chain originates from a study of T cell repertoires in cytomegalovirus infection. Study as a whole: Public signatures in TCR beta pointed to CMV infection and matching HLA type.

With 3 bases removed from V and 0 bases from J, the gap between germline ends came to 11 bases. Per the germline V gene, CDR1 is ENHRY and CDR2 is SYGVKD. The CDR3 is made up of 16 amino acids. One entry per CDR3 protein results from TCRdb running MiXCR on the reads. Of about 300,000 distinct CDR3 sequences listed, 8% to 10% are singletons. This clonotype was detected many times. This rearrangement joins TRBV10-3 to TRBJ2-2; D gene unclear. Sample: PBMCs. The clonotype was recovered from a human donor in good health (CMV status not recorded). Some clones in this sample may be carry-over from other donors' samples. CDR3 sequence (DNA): TGTGCCATCAGTGAATCGATGGGCTCGAACACCGGGGAGCTGTTTTTT. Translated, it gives CAISESMGSNTGELFF.